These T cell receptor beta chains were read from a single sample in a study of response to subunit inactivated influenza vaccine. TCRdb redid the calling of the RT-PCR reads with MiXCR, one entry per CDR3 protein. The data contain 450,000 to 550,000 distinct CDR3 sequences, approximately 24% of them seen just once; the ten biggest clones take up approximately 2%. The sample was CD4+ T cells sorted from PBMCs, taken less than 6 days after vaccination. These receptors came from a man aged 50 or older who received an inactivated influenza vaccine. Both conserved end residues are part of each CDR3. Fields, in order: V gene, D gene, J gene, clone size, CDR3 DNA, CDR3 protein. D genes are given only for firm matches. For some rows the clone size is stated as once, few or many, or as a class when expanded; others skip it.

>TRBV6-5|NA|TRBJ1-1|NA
TGTGCCAGCAGTTACTCTAATCGGGCTTTCTTT
CASSYSNRAFF
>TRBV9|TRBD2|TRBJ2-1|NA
TGTGCCAGCAGCGTAGCTAGCGGGGGTCACAATGAGCAGTTCTTC
CASSVASGGHNEQFF
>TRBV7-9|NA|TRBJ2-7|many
TGTGCCAGCAGCTCCCTCCGCTACGAGCAGTACTTC
CASSSLRYEQYF
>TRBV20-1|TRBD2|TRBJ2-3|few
TGCAGTGCTACTCTAGCGGGAGTTTTGACGCAGTATTTT
CSATLAGVLTQYF
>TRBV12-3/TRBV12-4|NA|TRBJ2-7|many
TGTGCCAGCAGTTTACTCAACGAGCAGTACTTC
CASSLLNEQYF
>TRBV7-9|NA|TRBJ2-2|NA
TGTGCCAGCAGGTTCGGATCACTTGTGTCGGGGGAGCTGTTTTTT
CASRFGSLVSGELFF
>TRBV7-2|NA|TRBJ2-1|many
TGTGCCAGCAGCTTAGGGACTACTTACAATGAGCAGTTCTTC
CASSLGTTYNEQFF
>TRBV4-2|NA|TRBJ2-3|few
TGTGCCAGCAGCCAAGAGTTCACAAGCGCAGATACGCAGTATTTT
CASSQEFTSADTQYF
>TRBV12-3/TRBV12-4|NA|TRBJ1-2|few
TGTGCCAGCAGTTTAGTGGCTACGCCGGCTAACTATGGCTACACCTTC
CASSLVATPANYGYTF
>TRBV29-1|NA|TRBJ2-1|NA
TGCAGCGCCCGAGATGGTAGCCCCTTTCTCTACAATGAGCAGTTCTTC
CSARDGSPFLYNEQFF
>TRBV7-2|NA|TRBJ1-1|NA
TGTGCCAGCAGCTTTGGGGTCCTGAACACTGAAGCTTTCTTT
CASSFGVLNTEAFF
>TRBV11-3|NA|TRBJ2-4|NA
TGTGCCAGCAGCTCCGAGTTGGAGGGCATTCAGTACTTC
CASSSELEGIQYF
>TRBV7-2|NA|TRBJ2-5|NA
TGTGCCAGCAGGGCCGGAGAGACCCAGTACTTC
CASRAGETQYF
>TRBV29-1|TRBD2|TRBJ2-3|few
TGCAGCGTTGGGCTAGCGGGGCCCACAGATACGCAGTATTTT
CSVGLAGPTDTQYF
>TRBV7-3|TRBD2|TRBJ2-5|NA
TGTGCCAGCAGCTTCGCTAGCGGGAGAGGAGAGACCCAGTACTTC
CASSFASGRGETQYF
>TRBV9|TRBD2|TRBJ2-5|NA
TGTGCCAGCAGCGTAGGGGAGTGGAGCGGGGGAGAAAAGGAGACCCAGTACTTC
CASSVGEWSGGEKETQYF
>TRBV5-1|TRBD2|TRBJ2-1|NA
TGCGCCAGCAGCTTTCTCAGCGGGAGAGGCTATGAGCAGTTCTTC
CASSFLSGRGYEQFF
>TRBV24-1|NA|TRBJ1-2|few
TGTGCCACCAGCCGAGGGGCAGGGGAGTCATATGGCTACACCTTC
CATSRGAGESYGYTF
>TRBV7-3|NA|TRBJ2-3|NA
TGTGCCAGCAGCCCGCGAGGCACAGATACGCAGTATTTT
CASSPRGTDTQYF
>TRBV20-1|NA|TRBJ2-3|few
TGCAGTGCTAGAGATTGGGGGAGAGGGGCAGATACGCAGTATTTT
CSARDWGRGADTQYF
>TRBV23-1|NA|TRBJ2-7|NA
TGCGCCAGCAGTCAAAGGAATAGATCATCCTACGAGCAGTACTTC
CASSQRNRSSYEQYF
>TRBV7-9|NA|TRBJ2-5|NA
TGTGCCAGCAGCTTATCTCCAGGTTCCAAAGAGACCCAGTACTTC
CASSLSPGSKETQYF
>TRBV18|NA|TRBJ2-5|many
TGTGCCAGCTCACCACCGGGCCAAGAGACCCAGTACTTC
CASSPPGQETQYF
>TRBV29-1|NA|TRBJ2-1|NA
TGCAGCGCCACTATGGACAGAAGAAGCGAGCAGTTCTTC
CSATMDRRSEQFF
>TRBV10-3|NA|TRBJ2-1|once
TGTGCCATCAGATTTGAGGACGACGCCAATGAGCAGTTCTTC
CAIRFEDDANEQFF
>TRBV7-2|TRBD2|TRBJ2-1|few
TGTGCCAGCAGCTTAGCGGCGGGAGGGGTCAATGAGCAGTTCTTC
CASSLAAGGVNEQFF
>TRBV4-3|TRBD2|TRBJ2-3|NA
TGCGCCAGCAGCCAAGCTCCCCAGCGGGGGCCCACAGATACGCAGTATTTT
CASSQAPQRGPTDTQYF
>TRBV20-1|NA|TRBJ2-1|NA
TGCAGTGCCATTCAAATGCGGGACAGATTTTACAATGAGCAGTTCTTC
CSAIQMRDRFYNEQFF
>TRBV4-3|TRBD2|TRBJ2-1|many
TGCGCCAGCAGCCAAGGCCTAGCGGGTTTCAATGAGCAGTTCTTC
CASSQGLAGFNEQFF
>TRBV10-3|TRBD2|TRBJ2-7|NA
TGTGCCATCACAAGCGGGGCCTCCTACGAGCAGTACTTC
CAITSGASYEQYF
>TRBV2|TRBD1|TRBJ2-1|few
TGTGCCAGCAGTAAGACAGGGGAGCAGTTCTTC
CASSKTGEQFF
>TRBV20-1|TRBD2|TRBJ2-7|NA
TGCAGTGCCCGGACTAGCGGGAGGGCGCCCTACGAGCAGTACTTC
CSARTSGRAPYEQYF
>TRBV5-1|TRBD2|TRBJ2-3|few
TGCGCCAGCAACGGTCTAGCGGGGGGCCCAGATACGCAGTATTTT
CASNGLAGGPDTQYF
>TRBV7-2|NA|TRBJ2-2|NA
TGTGCCAGCAGCTTAGCGCGAGGGACCTCTCAGCTCACCGGGGAGCTGTTTTTT
CASSLARGTSQLTGELFF
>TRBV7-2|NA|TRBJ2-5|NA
TGTGCCATTAGGGGGGGGACTCAGCTTCTGTCTCAAGAGACCCAGTACTTC
CAIRGGTQLLSQETQYF
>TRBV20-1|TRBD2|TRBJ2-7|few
TGCAGTGCTAGAGATTATGGGACTAGCGGGAGGGCTAACTACGAGCAGTACTTC
CSARDYGTSGRANYEQYF
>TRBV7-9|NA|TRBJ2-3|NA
TGTGCCAGCAGCTACACGGGAGTTGGCACAGATACGCAGTATTTT
CASSYTGVGTDTQYF
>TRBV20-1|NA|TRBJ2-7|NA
TGCAGTGCCGGAGGGGGATATCTAAACTTC
CSAGGGYLNF
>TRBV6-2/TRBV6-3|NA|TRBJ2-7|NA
TGTGCCAGCCGCCTTAGCGGATCTAGCTCCTACGAGCAGTACTTC
CASRLSGSSSYEQYF
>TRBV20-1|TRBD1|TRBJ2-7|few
TGCAGTGCTGTAGCGACAGGGCCCTACGAGCAGTACTTC
CSAVATGPYEQYF
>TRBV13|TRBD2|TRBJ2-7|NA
TGTGCCAGTATACTAGCGGGGACCCCCTACGAGCAGTACTTC
CASILAGTPYEQYF
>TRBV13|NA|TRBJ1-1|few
TGTGCCAGCAGGCTGAGCAGAAACACTGAAGCTTTCTTT
CASRLSRNTEAFF
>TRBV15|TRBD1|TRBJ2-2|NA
TGTGCCACCAGCAGAGATCGGACAGGCCTTTGGGAGCTGTTTTTT
CATSRDRTGLWELFF
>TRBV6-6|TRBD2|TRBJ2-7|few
TGTGCCAGCAGTCCCGGGACTATATACGAGCAGTACTTC
CASSPGTIYEQYF
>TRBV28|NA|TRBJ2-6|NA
TGTGCCAGCGGGGCTTCTGGGGCCAACGTCCTGACTTTC
CASGASGANVLTF